These 6 T cell receptor beta chains were sequenced from one sample in a study of STAT3 mutations in large granular lymphocyte leukemia. General study findings and limits: Every T-cell large granular lymphocyte leukemia patient had at least one immunodominant TCR beta clonotype.

Their antigen targets remain unknown. Only in-frame clones appear in the TCRdb table, and some are missing; sequencing was by immunoSEQ multiplex PCR. This table has approximately 15,000 clones, approximately 91% appearing once. Sequenced sample: peripheral blood mononuclear cells. The receptors here all came from a woman aged 45 to 65 with T-cell large granular lymphocyte leukemia. Some clones in this sample may be carry-over from other donors' samples.

The chain recombines TRBV7-6 with TRBJ1-1; TRBD1 is a possible D gene (6 bases). Germline loops: CDR1 SGHVS, CDR2 FNYEAQ. Trimming left V 5 bases short and J 1 base short, with 11 bases between. The CDR3 totals 14 residues. CDR3 protein: CASSPRGGNTEAFF. The CDR3 DNA sequence: TGTGCCAGCAGCCCCAGGGGAGGGAACACTGAAGCTTTCTTT.

This chain connects TRBV5-1 to TRBJ1-1; TRBD1 agrees at 10 bases. The trim removed 4 bases at V and 5 bases at J, leaving 8 bases unmatched. This CDR3 has 15 amino acids. CDR1 SGHRS and CDR2 YFSETQ come from the germline V gene. CDR3 sequence reads: CASSLVPGQGTEAFF. Here the CDR3 DNA reads TGCGCCAGCAGCCTTGTCCCGGGACAGGGGACTGAAGCTTTCTTT.

This chain links TRBV6-5 with TRBJ1-1, with TRBD1 matching over 7 bases. Germline CDR1 and CDR2: MNHEY and SVGAGI. The CDR3 spans 14 residues. The V gene end was trimmed by 6 bases and the J gene end by 4 bases; junction bases not matched to a gene: 8. CDR3 sequence reads: CASRVTGLGTEAFF. CDR3 DNA sequence: TGTGCCAGCAGAGTGACAGGGTTGGGCACTGAAGCTTTCTTT.

The rearrangement uses TRBV29-1 and TRBJ1-5, with 9 bases lining up with TRBD1. Unmatched junction bases numbered 3, after V lost 6 bases and J lost 6 bases. The CDR3 spans 12 residues. Germline CDR1 and CDR2: SQVTM and ANQGSEA. The CDR3 DNA reads TGCAGCGTGAGGACAGGGGTTCAGCCCCAGCATTTT. Residues: CSVRTGVQPQHF.

The chain is built from TRBV27 and TRBJ2-2, with TRBD1 matching over 7 bases. V lost 7 bases, J lost 4 bases, and 9 bases stayed unmatched. Germline V gives CDR1 MNHEY, CDR2 SMNVEV (reference sequence). This CDR3 region has 15 residues. The CDR3 bases are TGTGCCAGCACCTCAACAGGGGCTTCCACCGGGGAGCTGTTTTTT. Amino acid sequence: CASTSTGASTGELFF.

The V and J genes are TRBV10-1 and TRBJ1-2, with D maybe TRBD1 (6 bases). This CDR3 region has 12 residues. The V end was cut by 8 bases, the J end by 6 bases, with 13 bases between. Germline lookup yields CDR1 WNHNN and CDR2 SYGVQD (reference sequence). DNA of the CDR3: TGCGCCAGCCTGGGGAACAGGGATGGCTACACCTTC. Amino acids: CASLGNRDGYTF.